This note documents a single T cell receptor (beta chain) sequence. This clone was counted ten times or more. It has no known antigen specificity. The sample holds no much larger clone one base away, and base qualities are not on file. The record originates from a study of metastatic and nonmetastatic thyroid tumors (TCRdb year 2020). About the full investigation: For patients with malignant and with benign thyroid disease, the researchers compared repertoires between peripheral blood samples and tumor or nodule tissue samples.

For CDR1 and CDR2, the germline V gene (reference sequence) lists DFQATT and SNEGSKA. V is clipped by 3 bases and J by 3 bases, and the sequence between their germline boundaries is 15 bases long. The CDR3, cysteine through phenylalanine, is 16 amino acids long. CDR3 DNA is the only sequence kept; it has 48 bases, read in frame from the first base. To prepare the library, PCR was applied. The sequencer was an Illumina HiSeq 4000. High-throughput sequencing was used to profile the CDR3 region of the TCR beta-chain in every patient. In the authors' own workflow: CDR3 differences across clinicopathological groups were used to build a classifier for discriminating distant-metastatic papillary thyroid cancer patients. To measure repertoire diversity the researchers used the Shannon index, while the Morisita-Horn index served to gauge how similar the tumor and blood repertoires were. TCRdb passed the public sequencing reads through fastp at Q25 and MiXCR, retaining productive beta sequences. The V and J calls and clone size come from TCRdb's table, not from the authors' own analysis. A total of 72,000 or so clones appear in this sample, roughly 18% of them only once. Clones ranked in the top ten supply over 10% of the sample.

Overall results and qualifications from the work: TCR beta diversity was reported as significantly higher in malignant tumors than in benign nodules, in both blood and tumor samples.

Before undergoing thyroid surgery, none of the patients had been given any kind of treatment. The study retrospectively analysed patient clinical samples collected from the early 2010s to the late 2010s using T-cell receptor beta sequencing. The sample taken for sequencing was blood. The origin of this receptor is a female donor with papillary thyroid cancer or a benign thyroid nodule (not recorded which). Some clones in this sample may be carry-over from other donors' samples. The chain is encoded by TRBV20-1 joined to TRBJ1-6, with no confident D gene call. This receptor carries the CDR3 CSASKIRHYYNSPLHF. The nucleotide sequence reads TGCAGTGCTAGTAAGATCCGGCATTACTATAATTCACCCCTCCACTTT.